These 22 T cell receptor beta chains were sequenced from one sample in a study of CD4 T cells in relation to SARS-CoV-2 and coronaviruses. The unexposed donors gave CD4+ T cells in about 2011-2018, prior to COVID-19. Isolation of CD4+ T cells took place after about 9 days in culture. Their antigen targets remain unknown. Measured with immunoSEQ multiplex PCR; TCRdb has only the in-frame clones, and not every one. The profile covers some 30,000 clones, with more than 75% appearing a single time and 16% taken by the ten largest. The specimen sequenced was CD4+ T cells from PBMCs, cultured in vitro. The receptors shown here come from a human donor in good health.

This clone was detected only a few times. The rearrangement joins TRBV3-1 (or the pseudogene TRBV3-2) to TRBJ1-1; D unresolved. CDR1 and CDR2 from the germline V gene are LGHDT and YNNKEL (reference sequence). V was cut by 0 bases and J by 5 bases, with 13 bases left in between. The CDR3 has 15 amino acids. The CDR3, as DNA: TGTGCCAGCAGCCAAGATCGGGCAGGTCGGACTGAAGCTTTCTTT. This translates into CASSQDRAGRTEAFF.

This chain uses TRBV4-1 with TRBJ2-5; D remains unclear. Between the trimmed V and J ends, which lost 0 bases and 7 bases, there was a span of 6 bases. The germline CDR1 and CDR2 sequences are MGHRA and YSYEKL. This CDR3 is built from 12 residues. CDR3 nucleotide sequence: TGCGCCAGCAGCCAAGAACCGGGGACCCAGTACTTC. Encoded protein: CASSQEPGTQYF.

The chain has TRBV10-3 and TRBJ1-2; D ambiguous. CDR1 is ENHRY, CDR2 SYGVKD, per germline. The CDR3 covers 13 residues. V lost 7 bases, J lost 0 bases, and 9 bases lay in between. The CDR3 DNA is TGTGCCATCACGTTCGGCACTAACTATGGCTACACCTTC. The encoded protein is CAITFGTNYGYTF.

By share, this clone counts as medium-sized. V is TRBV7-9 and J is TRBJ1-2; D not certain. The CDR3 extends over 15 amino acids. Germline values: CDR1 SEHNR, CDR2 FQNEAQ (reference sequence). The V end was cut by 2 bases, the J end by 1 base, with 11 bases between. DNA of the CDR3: TGTGCCAGCAGCTTATTCGGAGAACATAACTATGGCTACACCTTC. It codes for CASSLFGEHNYGYTF. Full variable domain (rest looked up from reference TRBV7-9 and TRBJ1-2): DTGVSQNPRHKITKRGQNVTFRCDPISEHNRLYWYRQTLGQGPEFLTYFQNEAQLEKSRLLSDRFSAERPKGSFSTLEIQRTEQGDSAMYLCASSLFGEHNYGYTFGSGTRLTVV.

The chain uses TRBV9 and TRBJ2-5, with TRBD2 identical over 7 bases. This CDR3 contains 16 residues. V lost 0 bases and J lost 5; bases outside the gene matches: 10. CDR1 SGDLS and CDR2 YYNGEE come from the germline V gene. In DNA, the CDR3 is TGTGCCAGCAGCGTAGGGGGGGGGTATAGGACGGAGACCCAGTACTTC. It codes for CASSVGGGYRTETQYF.

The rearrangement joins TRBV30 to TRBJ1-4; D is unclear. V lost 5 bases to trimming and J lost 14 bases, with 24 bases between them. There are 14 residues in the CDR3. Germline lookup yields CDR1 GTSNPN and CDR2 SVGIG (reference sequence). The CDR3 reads CAWDRLPGPDDLFF. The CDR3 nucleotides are TGTGCCTGGGACCGCCTACCGGGCCCCGACGACCTGTTTTTT.

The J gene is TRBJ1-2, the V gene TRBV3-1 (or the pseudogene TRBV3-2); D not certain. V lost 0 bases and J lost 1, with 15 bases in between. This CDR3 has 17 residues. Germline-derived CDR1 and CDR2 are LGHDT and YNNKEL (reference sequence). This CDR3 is CASSQDMGQQHNYGYTF. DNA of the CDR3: TGTGCCAGCAGCCAAGATATGGGCCAGCAGCATAACTATGGCTACACCTTC.

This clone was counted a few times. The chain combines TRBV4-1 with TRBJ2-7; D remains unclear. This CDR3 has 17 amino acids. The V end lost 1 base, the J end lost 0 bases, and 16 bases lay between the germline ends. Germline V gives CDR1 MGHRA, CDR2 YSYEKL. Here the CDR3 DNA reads TGCGCCAGCAGCCAAGCTGAGTGGTGGGTAGCCTCCTACGAGCAGTACTTC. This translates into CASSQAEWWVASYEQYF.

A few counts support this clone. The CDR3 coding sequence is TGCGCCAGCAGTGAGCGCCGCAACACTGAAGCTTTCTTT. It yields the protein CASSERRNTEAFF. The chain couples TRBV10-1 to TRBJ1-1; D unresolved. There are 13 residues in the CDR3. Between the trimmed V and J ends, which lost 2 bases and 2 bases, there was a span of 6 bases. Germline V CDR1 and CDR2: WNHNN, SYGVQD (reference sequence).

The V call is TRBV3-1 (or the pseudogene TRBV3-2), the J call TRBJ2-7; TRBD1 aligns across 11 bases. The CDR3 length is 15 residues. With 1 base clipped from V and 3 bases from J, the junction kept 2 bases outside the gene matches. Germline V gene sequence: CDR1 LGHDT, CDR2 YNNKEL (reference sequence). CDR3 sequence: CASSQGTGGRYEQYF. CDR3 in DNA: TGTGCCAGCAGCCAAGGGACAGGGGGCCGCTACGAGCAGTACTTC.

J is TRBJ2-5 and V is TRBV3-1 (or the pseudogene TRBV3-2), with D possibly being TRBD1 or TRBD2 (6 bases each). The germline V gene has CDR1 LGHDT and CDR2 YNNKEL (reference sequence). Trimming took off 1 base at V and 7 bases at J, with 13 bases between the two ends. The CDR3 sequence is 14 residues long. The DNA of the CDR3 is TGTGCCAGCAGCCAAGGGGGGGCCCGGGGGACCCAGTACTTC. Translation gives CASSQGGARGTQYF.

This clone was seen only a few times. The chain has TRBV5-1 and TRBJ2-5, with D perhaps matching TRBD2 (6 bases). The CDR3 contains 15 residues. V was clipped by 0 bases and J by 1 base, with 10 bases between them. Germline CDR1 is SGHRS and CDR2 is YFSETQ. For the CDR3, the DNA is TGCGCCAGCAGCTTGGTTCGGGGGACCCAAGAGACCCAGTACTTC. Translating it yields CASSLVRGTQETQYF.

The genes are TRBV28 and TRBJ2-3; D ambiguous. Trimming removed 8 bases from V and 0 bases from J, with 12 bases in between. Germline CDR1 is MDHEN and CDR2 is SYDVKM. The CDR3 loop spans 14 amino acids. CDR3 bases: TGTGCCAGCTCAGGCAGAGAAAGCACAGATACGCAGTATTTT. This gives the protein CASSGRESTDTQYF.

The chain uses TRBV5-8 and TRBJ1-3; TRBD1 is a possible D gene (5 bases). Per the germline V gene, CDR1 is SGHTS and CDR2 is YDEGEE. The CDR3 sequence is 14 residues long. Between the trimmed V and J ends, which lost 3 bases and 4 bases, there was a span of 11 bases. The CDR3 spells CASSSGTPGNTIYF. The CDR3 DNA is TGTGCCAGCAGCTCCGGGACCCCCGGAAACACCATATATTTT.

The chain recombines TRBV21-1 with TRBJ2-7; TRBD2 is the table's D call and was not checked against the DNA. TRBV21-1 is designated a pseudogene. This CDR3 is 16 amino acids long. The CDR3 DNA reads TGTGCCAGCAGCTCGGGGGGGACGAAGAGGGGCCGCGAGCAGTACTTC. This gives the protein CASSSGGTKRGREQYF.

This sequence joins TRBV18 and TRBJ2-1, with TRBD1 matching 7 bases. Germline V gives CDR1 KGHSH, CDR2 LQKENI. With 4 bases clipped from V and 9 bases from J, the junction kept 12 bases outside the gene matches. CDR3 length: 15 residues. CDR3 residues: CASSLNQGVGGEQFF. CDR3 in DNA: TGTGCCAGCTCACTTAATCAGGGGGTTGGTGGTGAGCAGTTCTTC.

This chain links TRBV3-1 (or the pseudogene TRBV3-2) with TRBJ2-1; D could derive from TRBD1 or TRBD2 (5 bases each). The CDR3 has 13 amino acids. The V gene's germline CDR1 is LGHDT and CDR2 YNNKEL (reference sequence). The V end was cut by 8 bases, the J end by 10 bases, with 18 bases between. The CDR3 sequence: CASGDVGLWEQFF. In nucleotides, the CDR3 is TGTGCCAGCGGGGACGTCGGTTTGTGGGAGCAGTTCTTC.

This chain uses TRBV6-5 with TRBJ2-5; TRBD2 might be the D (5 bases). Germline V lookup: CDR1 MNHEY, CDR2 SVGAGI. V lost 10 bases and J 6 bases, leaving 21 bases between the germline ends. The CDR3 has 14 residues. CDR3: CAITHSEEMKTQYF. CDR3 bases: TGTGCCATTACACACTCGGAGGAAATGAAGACCCAGTACTTC.

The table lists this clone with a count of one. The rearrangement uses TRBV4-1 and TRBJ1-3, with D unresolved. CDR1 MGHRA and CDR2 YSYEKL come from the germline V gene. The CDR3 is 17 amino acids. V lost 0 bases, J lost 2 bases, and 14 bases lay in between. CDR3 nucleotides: TGCGCCAGCAGCCAAGATGGTCTGGGGTCGGCTGGAAACACCATATATTTT. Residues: CASSQDGLGSAGNTIYF.

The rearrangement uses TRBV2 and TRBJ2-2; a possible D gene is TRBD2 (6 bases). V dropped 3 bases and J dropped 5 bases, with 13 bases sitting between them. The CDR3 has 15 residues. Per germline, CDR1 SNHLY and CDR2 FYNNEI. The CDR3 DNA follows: TGTGCCAGCAGTGAGCAGGAGGGCGGGACCGGGGAGCTGTTTTTT. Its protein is CASSEQEGGTGELFF. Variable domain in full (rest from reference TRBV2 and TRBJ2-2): EPEVTQTPSHQVTQMGQEVILRCVPISNHLYFYWYRQILGQKVEFLVSFYNNEISEKSEIFDDQFSVERPDGSNFTLKIRSTKLEDSAMYFCASSEQEGGTGELFFGEGSRLTVL.

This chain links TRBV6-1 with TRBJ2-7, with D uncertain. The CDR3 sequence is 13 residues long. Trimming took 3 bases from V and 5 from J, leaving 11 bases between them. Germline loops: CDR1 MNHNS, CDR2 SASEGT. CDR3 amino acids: CASSEVGRDEQYF. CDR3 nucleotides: TGTGCCAGCAGTGAGGTAGGCCGAGACGAGCAGTACTTC.

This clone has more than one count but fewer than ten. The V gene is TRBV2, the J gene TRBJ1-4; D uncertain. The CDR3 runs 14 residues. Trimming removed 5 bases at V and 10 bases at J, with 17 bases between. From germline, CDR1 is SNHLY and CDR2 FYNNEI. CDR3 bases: TGTGCCAGCAGTTTGGTCTCGGACCAAAGAAAACTGTTTTTT. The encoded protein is CASSLVSDQRKLFF.